This T cell receptor (beta chain) was sequenced during a study of T cell responses to AZD1222 COVID-19 vaccine. Study outcomes and limitations: Repertoire sampling was restricted to post-peak T cell response timepoints.

This CDR3 is built from 16 residues. The germline CDR1 and CDR2 sequences are LGHNA and YNFKEQ. Unmatched junction bases numbered 6, after V lost 0 bases and J lost 3 bases. This table comes from immunoSEQ multiplex PCR, and its TCRdb copy is limited to in-frame clones, with some not included. The sample includes approximately 170,000 clones, roughly nine tenths seen only once; the top ten take around 6.9%. To note about this clone: Its antigen is not identified.

The TCR was taken from an adult in good health. The sample was peripheral blood, taken on day 0 of AZD1222 vaccination. The chain links TRBV4-2 to TRBJ2-3, with 7 bases fitting TRBD1. CDR3 amino acids: CASSQDRGGFTDTQYF. The CDR3 DNA reads as TGTGCCAGCAGCCAAGATCGAGGGGGCTTTACAGATACGCAGTATTTT.